The 4 T cell receptor beta chains below come from one sample, sequenced in a study of control samples from healthy donors and cancer patients. Sequenced by immunoSEQ multiplex PCR; TCRdb stores in-frame clones only, minus some. The data show 70,000 to 75,000 clones, with roughly nine tenths seen just once and over 3.5% held by the top ten. Input material: blood. The receptors derive from a woman aged 50 to 60 in good health.

This rearrangement joins TRBV7-2 to TRBJ2-4; tentative D call: TRBD2 (5 bases). Germline V CDR1 and CDR2: SGHTA, FQGNSA. The V end lost 4 bases, the J end lost 0 bases, and 10 bases lay between the germline ends. The CDR3 is made up of 15 amino acids. The CDR3 nucleotides are TGTGCCAGCAGCTCCGGACTTTTAGCCAAAAACATTCAGTACTTC. Translating it yields CASSSGLLAKNIQYF.

This rearrangement joins TRBV28 to TRBJ2-5; D remains unclear. V was trimmed by 1 base and J by 0 bases, leaving 12 bases between them. Looked up from germline, CDR1 is MDHEN and CDR2 is SYDVKM. This CDR3 contains 16 residues. This CDR3 reads CASSLLGLTYQETQYF. The CDR3 DNA follows: TGTGCCAGCAGTTTATTGGGTCTAACGTACCAAGAGACCCAGTACTTC. Combining the CDR3 with reference TRBV28 and TRBJ2-5 gives the whole variable domain DVKVTQSSRYLVKRTGEKVFLECVQDMDHENMFWYRQDPGLGLRLIYFSYDVKMKEKGDIPEGYSVSREKKERFSLILESASTNQTSMYLCASSLLGLTYQETQYFGPGTRLLVL.

The chain recombines TRBV6-1 with TRBJ2-3, with TRBD2 matching 8 bases. Germline trimming cut 4 bases from V and 5 bases from J; bases unmatched to any gene: 11. This CDR3 comprises 16 residues. Germline CDR1 is MNHNS and CDR2 is SASEGT. The CDR3 nucleotides read TGTGCCAGCAGTGGGGGGGCGGGAGGAAGAGGAGATACGCAGTATTTT. This translates into CASSGGAGGRGDTQYF.

Only one count was recorded for this clone. This sequence joins TRBV6-5 and TRBJ1-2; 9 positions agree with TRBD1. The V gene's germline CDR1 is MNHEY and CDR2 SVGAGI. The CDR3 has 14 residues. V shed 6 bases and J 8 bases; nucleotides not matched to a gene: 10. CDR3 region: CASSRGTGQRGYTF. The CDR3 coding sequence is TGTGCCAGCAGCCGCGGGACAGGGCAAAGAGGCTACACCTTC.